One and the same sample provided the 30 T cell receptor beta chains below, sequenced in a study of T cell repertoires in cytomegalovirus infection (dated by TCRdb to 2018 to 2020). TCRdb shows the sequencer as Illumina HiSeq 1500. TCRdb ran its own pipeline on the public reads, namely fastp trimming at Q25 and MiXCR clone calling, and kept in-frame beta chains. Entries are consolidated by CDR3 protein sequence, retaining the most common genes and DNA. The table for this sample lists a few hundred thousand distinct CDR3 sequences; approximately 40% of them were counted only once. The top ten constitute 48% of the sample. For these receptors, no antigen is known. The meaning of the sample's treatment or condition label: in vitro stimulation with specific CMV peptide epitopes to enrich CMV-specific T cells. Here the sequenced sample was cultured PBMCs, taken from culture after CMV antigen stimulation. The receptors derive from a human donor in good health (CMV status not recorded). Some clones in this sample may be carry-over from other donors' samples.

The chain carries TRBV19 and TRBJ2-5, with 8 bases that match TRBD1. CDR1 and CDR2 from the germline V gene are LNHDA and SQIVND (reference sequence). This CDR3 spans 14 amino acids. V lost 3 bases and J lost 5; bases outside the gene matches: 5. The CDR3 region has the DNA TGTGCCAGTAGTATGACAGGGGCGGGGGAGACCCAGTACTTC. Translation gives CASSMTGAGETQYF.

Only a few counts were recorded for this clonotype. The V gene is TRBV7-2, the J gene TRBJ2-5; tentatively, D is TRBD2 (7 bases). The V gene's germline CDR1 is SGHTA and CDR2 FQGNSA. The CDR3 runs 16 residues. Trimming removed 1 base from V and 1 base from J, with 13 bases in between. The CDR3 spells CASSLVMAGAQETQYF. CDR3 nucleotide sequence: TGTGCCAGCAGCTTAGTGATGGCGGGGGCCCAAGAGACCCAGTACTTC.

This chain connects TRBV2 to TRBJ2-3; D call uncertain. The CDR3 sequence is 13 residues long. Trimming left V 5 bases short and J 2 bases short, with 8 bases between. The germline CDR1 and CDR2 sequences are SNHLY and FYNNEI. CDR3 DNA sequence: TGTGCCAGCAGTTTCGGCTTCACAGATACGCAGTATTTT. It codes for CASSFGFTDTQYF.

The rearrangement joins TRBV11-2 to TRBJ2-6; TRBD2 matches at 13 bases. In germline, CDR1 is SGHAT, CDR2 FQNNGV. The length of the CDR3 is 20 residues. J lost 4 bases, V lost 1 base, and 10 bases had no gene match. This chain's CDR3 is CASSLGGLAGIPSGANVLTF. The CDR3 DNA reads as TGTGCCAGCAGCTTAGGGGGACTAGCGGGAATACCTTCGGGGGCCAACGTCCTGACTTTC.

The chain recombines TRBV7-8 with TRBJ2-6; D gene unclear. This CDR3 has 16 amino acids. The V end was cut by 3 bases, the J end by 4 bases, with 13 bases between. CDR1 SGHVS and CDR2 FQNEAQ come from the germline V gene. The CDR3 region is CASSFPGSDGANVLTF. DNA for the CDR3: TGTGCCAGCAGCTTCCCGGGTTCGGACGGGGCCAACGTCCTGACTTTC.

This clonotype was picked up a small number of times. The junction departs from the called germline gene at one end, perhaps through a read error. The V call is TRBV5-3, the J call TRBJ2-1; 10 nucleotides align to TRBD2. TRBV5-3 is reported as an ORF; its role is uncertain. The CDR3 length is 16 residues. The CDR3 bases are TGTGCCAGCAGCTTGTCTACGAGCGGGGGGGCCAATGAGCAGTTCTTC. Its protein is CASSLSTSGGANEQFF.

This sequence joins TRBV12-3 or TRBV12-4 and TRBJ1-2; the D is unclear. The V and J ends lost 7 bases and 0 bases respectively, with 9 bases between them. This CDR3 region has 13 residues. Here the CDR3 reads CASTPLTNYGYTF. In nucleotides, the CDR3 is TGTGCCAGCACCCCCCTCACTAACTATGGCTACACCTTC.

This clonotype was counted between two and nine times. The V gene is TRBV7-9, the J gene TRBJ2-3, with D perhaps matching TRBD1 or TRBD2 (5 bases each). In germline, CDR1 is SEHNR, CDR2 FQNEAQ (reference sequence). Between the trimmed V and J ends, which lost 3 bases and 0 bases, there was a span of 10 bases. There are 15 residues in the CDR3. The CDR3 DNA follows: TGTGCCAGCAGCTTGGGGGAGATGAGCACAGATACGCAGTATTTT. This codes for CASSLGEMSTDTQYF.

Here the CDR3 DNA reads TGTGCCAGCAGGTATCTAGAGGGGCAGTTCTTC. This sequence encodes CASRYLEGQFF. The chain uses TRBV6-5 and TRBJ2-1, with a tentative D call TRBD2 (5 bases). The CDR3 is 11 residues long. The ends were cut back, 6 bases at V and 12 bases at J, with 12 bases in the middle. Germline loops: CDR1 MNHEY, CDR2 SVGAGI.

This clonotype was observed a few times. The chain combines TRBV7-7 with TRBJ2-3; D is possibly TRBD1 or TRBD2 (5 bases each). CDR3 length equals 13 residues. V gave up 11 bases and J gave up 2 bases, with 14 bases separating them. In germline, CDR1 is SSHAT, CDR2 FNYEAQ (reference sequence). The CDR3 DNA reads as TGTGCCTGCCGGGACGGATACACAGATACGCAGTATTTT. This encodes CACRDGYTDTQYF. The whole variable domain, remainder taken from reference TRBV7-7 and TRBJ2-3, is GAGVSQSPRYKVTKRGQDVTLRCDPISSHATLYWYQQALGQGPEFLTYFNYEAQPDKSGLPSDRFSAERPEGSISTLTIQRTEQRDSAMYRCACRDGYTDTQYFGPGTRLTVL.

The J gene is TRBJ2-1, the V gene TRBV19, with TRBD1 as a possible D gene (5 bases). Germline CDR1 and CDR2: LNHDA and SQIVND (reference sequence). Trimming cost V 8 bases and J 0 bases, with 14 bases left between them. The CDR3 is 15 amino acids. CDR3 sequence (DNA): TGTGCCAGTCGAGACAGCGCGAGCTCCTACAATGAGCAGTTCTTC. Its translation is CASRDSASSYNEQFF.

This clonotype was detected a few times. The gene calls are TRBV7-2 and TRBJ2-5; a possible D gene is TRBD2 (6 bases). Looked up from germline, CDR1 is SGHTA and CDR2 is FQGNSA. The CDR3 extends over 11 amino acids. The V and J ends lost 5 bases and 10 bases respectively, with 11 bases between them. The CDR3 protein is CASSVTGVQYF. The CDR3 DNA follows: TGTGCCAGCAGCGTAACGGGAGTCCAGTACTTC.

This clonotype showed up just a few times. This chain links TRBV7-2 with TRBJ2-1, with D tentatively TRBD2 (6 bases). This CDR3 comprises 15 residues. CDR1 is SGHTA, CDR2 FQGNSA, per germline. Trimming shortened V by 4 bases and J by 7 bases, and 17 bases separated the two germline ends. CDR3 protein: CASSSGGLLENEQFF. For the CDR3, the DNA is TGTGCCAGCAGCTCCGGGGGACTTTTAGAGAATGAGCAGTTCTTC.

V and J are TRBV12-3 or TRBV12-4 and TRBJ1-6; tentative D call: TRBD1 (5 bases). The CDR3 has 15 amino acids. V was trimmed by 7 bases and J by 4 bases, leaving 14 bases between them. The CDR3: CASNLWGRYNSPLHF. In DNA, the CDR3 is TGTGCCAGCAATCTCTGGGGACGTTATAATTCACCCCTCCACTTT.

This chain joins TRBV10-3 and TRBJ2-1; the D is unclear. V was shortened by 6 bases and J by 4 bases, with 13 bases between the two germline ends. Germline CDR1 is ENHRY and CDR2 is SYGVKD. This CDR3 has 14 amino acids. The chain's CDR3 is CAIRGMRPYNEQFF. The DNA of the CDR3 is TGTGCCATCAGGGGGATGAGGCCATACAATGAGCAGTTCTTC.

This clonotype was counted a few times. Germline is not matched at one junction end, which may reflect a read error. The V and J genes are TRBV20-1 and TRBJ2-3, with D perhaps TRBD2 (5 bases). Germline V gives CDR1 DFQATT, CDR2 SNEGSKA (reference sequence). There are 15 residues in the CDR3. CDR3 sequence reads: CSARDQRLDTDTQYF. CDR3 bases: TGCAGTGCTCGAGACCAGCGGCTCGACACAGATACGCAGTATTTT.

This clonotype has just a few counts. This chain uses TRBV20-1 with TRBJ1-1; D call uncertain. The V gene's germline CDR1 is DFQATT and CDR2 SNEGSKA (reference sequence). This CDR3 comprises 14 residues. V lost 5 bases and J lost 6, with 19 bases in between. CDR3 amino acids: CSALFEGSGSEAFF. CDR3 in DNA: TGCAGTGCTCTTTTTGAGGGATCGGGCTCTGAAGCTTTCTTT.

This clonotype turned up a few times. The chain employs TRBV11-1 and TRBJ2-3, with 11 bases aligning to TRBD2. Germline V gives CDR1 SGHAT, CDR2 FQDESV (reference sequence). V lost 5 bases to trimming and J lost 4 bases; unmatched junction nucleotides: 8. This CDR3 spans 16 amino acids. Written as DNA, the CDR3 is TGTGCCAGCAGCAGTCAATCTAGCGGGGGGCCAGATACGCAGTATTTT. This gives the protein CASSSQSSGGPDTQYF.

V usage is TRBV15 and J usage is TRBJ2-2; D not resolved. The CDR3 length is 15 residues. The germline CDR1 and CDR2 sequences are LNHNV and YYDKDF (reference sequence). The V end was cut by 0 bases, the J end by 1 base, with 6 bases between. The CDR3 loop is CATSRDRLNTGELFF. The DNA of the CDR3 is TGTGCCACCAGCAGAGATCGCCTGAACACCGGGGAGCTGTTTTTT.

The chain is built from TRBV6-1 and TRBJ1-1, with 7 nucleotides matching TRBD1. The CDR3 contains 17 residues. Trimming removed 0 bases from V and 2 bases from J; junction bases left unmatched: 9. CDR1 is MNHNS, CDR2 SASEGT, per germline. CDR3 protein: CASSEALGQALNTEAFF. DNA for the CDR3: TGTGCCAGCAGTGAAGCGCTAGGACAGGCGCTCAACACTGAAGCTTTCTTT.

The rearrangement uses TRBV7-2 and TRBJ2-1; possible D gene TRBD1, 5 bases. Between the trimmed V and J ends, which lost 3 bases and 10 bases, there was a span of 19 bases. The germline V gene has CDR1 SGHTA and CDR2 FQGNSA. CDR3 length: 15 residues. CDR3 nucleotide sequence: TGTGCCAGCAGCTTTTATTATCAGGGTGCACTCGAGCAGTTCTTC. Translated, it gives CASSFYYQGALEQFF.

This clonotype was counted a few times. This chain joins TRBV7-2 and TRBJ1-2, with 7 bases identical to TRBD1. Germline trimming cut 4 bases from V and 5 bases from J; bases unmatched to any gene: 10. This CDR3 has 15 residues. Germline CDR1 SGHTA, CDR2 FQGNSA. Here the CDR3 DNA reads TGTGCCAGCAGCTCAGGAGACAGGGAGAGATATGGCTACACCTTC. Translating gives CASSSGDRERYGYTF.

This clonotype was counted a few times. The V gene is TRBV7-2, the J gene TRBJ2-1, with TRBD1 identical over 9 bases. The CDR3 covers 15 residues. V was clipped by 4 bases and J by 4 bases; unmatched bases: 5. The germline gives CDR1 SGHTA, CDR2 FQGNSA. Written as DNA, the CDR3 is TGTGCCAGCAGCTCGACAGGGGGTATGTACAATGAGCAGTTCTTC. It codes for CASSSTGGMYNEQFF.

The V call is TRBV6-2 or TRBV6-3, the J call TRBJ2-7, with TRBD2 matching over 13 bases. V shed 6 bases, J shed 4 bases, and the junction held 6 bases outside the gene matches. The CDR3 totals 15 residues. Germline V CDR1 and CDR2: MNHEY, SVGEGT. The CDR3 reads CASRTSGRAAYEQYF. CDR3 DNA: TGTGCCAGCAGAACTAGCGGGAGGGCCGCTTACGAGCAGTACTTC.

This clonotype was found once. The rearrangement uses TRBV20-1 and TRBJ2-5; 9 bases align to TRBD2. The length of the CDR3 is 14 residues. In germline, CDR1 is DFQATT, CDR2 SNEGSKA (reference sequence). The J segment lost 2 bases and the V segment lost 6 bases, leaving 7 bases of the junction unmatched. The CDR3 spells CSAQSGGTQETQYF. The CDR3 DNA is TGCAGTGCCCAGAGCGGGGGGACGCAAGAGACCCAGTACTTC.

The CDR3 reads CASSEWQYDSPLHF. The CDR3 nucleotides read TGTGCCAGCAGTGAATGGCAGTATGATTCACCCCTCCACTTT. The V and J genes are TRBV6-1 and TRBJ1-6; D not certain. The CDR3 is made up of 14 amino acids. With 2 bases removed from V and 8 bases from J, the gap between germline ends came to 10 bases. Germline V gene data show CDR1 as MNHNS and CDR2 as SASEGT.

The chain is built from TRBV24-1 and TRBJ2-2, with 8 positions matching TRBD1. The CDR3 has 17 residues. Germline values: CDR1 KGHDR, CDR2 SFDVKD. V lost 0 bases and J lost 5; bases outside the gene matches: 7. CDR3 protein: CATSDLGQGVGTGELFF. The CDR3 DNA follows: TGTGCCACCAGTGATTTGGGACAGGGAGTAGGAACCGGGGAGCTGTTTTTT.

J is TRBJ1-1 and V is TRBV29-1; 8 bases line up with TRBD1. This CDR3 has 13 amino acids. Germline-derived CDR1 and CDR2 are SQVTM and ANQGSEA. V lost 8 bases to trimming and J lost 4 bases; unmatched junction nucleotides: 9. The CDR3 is CSSKTGDTTEAFF. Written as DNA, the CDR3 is TGCAGCTCGAAGACAGGGGACACCACTGAAGCTTTCTTT.

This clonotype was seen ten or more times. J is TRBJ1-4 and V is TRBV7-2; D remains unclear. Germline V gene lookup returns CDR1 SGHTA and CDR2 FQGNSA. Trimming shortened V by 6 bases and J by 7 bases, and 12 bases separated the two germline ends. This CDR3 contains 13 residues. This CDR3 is CASSPEGREKLFF. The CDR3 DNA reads TGTGCCAGCAGTCCGGAGGGTCGTGAAAAACTGTTTTTT.

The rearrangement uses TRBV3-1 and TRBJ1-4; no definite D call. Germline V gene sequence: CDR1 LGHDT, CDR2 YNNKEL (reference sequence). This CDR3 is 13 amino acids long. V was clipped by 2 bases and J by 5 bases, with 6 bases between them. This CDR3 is CASSQTGNEKLFF. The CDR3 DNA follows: TGTGCCAGCAGCCAAACGGGGAATGAAAAACTGTTTTTT.